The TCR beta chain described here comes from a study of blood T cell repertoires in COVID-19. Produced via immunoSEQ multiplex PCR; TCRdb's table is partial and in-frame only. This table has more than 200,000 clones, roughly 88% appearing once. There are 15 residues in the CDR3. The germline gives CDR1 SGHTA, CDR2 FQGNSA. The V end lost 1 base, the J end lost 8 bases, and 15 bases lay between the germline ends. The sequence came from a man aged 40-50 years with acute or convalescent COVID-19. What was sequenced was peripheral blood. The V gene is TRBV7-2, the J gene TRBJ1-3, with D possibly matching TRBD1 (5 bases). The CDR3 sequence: CASSLGGTGEDTIYF. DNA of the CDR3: TGTGCCAGCAGCTTAGGGGGTACGGGGGAAGACACCATATATTTT.